Listed below are T cell receptor beta chains from one sample, sequenced in a study of blood T cell repertoires in COVID-19. Only in-frame clones appear in the TCRdb table, and some are missing; sequencing was by immunoSEQ multiplex PCR. This sample has 140,000 to 150,000 clones, with about 87% found just once. Sequenced input: peripheral blood. The receptors were sampled from a human donor with COVID-19, enrolled during active disease. The donor label of this sample is uncertain. The CDR3 runs from the conserved cysteine through the conserved F or W. A D gene is named only where the DNA matches it firmly. Some rows have no size entry. The others give once, few or many, or a class for an expanded clone.

TRBD1	TRBJ2-7	.	TRBV10-2	TGCGCCAGCAGGACGGCTTGGGACAGGGGCTCCTACGAGCAGTACTTC	CASRTAWDRGSYEQYF
.	TRBJ2-7	.	TRBV9	TGTGCCAGCAGCGTAGAGCCACTAGCCCCTTACGAGCAGTACTTC	CASSVEPLAPYEQYF
.	TRBJ1-2	.	TRBV19	TGTGCCAGTAGTAGGGGCCAGGGCCCAGGACGCGGCTACACCTTC	CASSRGQGPGRGYTF
TRBD2	TRBJ2-7	.	TRBV6-5	TGTGCCAGCAGTCTTTTAGCGGGGGGGTCCTACGAGCAGTACTTC	CASSLLAGGSYEQYF
TRBD1	TRBJ2-4	.	TRBV9	TGTGCCGAACCGGGACAGGGGAAAAACATTCAGTACTTC	CAEPGQGKNIQYF
.	TRBJ1-2	.	TRBV7-9	TGTGCCAGCAGCTTAGTTGACACTCCCTATGGCTACACCTTC	CASSLVDTPYGYTF
.	TRBJ1-2	.	TRBV6-6	TGTGCCAGCAGTTACTCGGACCTTTCTCGGGGAGGCTACACCTTC	CASSYSDLSRGGYTF
.	TRBJ2-6	.	TRBV7-9	TGTGCCAGCAGCTTAACTCGACAGCTCGTCTCTGGGGCCAACGTCCTGACTTTC	CASSLTRQLVSGANVLTF
TRBD2	TRBJ2-7	.	TRBV4-2	TGTGCCAGCAGCCACGACACTAGCGACCTACCCTACGAGCAGTACTTC	CASSHDTSDLPYEQYF
.	TRBJ1-4	.	TRBV5-1	TGCGCCAGCAGCTTGGGGGCTGCAACTAATGAAAAACTGTTTTTT	CASSLGAATNEKLFF
TRBD1	TRBJ2-7	.	TRBV27	TGTGCCAGCAGTTTATTCATACCGGGACAGACTTACGAGCAGTACTTC	CASSLFIPGQTYEQYF
.	TRBJ1-4	.	TRBV19	TGTGCCAGTAGTCCCTACGATTCAACTAATGAAAAACTGTTTTTT	CASSPYDSTNEKLFF
TRBD1	TRBJ1-5	.	TRBV4-2	TGTGCCAGCAGCCAAGATCCGGCAGGGGGGCGAGGTCAGCCCCAGCATTTT	CASSQDPAGGRGQPQHF
TRBD1	TRBJ1-2	.	TRBV19	TGTGCCAGTAGTATCGACCCTCAGGGGGCCTCGGACTACACCTTC	CASSIDPQGASDYTF
.	TRBJ1-5	once	TRBV19	TGTGCCAGTAGCCGAGGTCCAGGCAGCGGTCCGGGTCAGCCCCAGCATTTT	CASSRGPGSGPGQPQHF